This T cell receptor beta chain was obtained from a study of OX40 agonist ivuxolimab in advanced cancers. Overall study context: The diagnoses of dose-escalation patients were hepatocellular carcinoma, melanoma, renal cell or head and neck cancer. Prior anti-PD-1, anti-PD-L1 or anti-CTLA-4 therapy did not bar entry, and 40% to 45% had some. Partial responses occurred in Three dose-escalation patients, one with hepatocellular carcinoma and two with cutaneous melanoma. Overall study findings and caveats: Averaged across samples, CD8+ T cells carried more expanded clones than CD4+ did.

Germline V lookup: CDR1 LNHDA, CDR2 SQIVND (reference sequence). The CDR3 is 15 residues long. Trimming pared 3 bases from V and 2 bases from J, leaving 13 bases between. Worth noting for this clone: The antigen is not known.

The method was immunoSEQ multiplex PCR; TCRdb's version includes in-frame clones alone and lacks a portion of them. The sample has tens of thousands of clones; 65% to 90% are singletons. The sequence was obtained from an adult with an advanced solid tumor such as melanoma, head and neck, liver or kidney cancer. Sequencing was performed on CD4+ or CD8+ T cells sorted from blood, taken in a trial of the OX40 agonist ivuxolimab. This rearrangement joins TRBV19 to TRBJ2-5; no definite D call. CDR3 DNA: TGTGCCAGTAGTATCAGGCGCCAACCGCAAGAGACCCAGTACTTC. The encoded protein is CASSIRRQPQETQYF.